Shown below are 6 T cell receptor beta chains from a single sample sequenced in a study of neoadjuvant nivolumab and ipilimumab in lung cancer. Clones were sequenced by immunoSEQ multiplex PCR, and TCRdb holds only the in-frame ones, with some missing. The table lists about 38,000 clones, roughly 89% of them singletons. Sequences were derived from peripheral blood, sampled before neoadjuvant nivolumab, alone or with ipilimumab. The receptor set was obtained from an adult with non-small cell lung cancer.

This sequence joins TRBV7-2 and TRBJ1-5; D may be TRBD1 (5 bases). Trimming cost V 1 base and J 5 bases, with 6 bases left between them. Germline V gives CDR1 SGHTA, CDR2 FQGNSA. This CDR3 spans 13 amino acids. CDR3 in amino acids: CASSLVGDQPQHF. DNA of the CDR3: TGTGCCAGCAGCTTAGTAGGGGATCAGCCCCAGCATTTT.

The chain joins TRBV14 to TRBJ2-3; 12 bases are shared with TRBD2. CDR1 is SGHDN, CDR2 FVKESK, per germline. Germline trimming cut 4 bases from V and 5 bases from J; bases unmatched to any gene: 4. CDR3 length: 15 amino acids. The CDR3 DNA is TGTGCCAGCAGCCTGACTAGCGGGAGCGGAGATACGCAGTATTTT. Protein: CASSLTSGSGDTQYF.

The chain links TRBV18 to TRBJ2-7; TRBD1 agrees at 7 bases. This CDR3 spans 15 amino acids. Trimming took 0 bases from V and 3 from J; bases not matched to a gene: 5. CDR1 is KGHSH and CDR2 is LQKENI in the germline V gene. The CDR3 DNA reads TGTGCCAGCTCACCACCACAGGGGAGCAGCTACGAGCAGTACTTC. This sequence encodes CASSPPQGSSYEQYF. The full variable domain, its missing parts supplied by reference TRBV18 and TRBJ2-7, is NAGVMQNPRHLVRRRGQEARLRCSPMKGHSHVYWYRQLPEEGLKFMVYLQKENIIDESGMPKERFSAEFPKEGPSILRIQQVVRGDSAAYFCASSPPQGSSYEQYFGPGTRLTVT.

The chain has TRBV11-2 and TRBJ2-1, with D possibly TRBD2 on 6 matching bases. Trimming cost V 3 bases and J 9 bases, with 15 bases left between them. CDR3 size: 14 residues. Germline CDR1 reads SGHAT; CDR2 reads FQNNGV. CDR3 sequence (DNA): TGTGCCAGCAGCTTGGGACTTAGCGTAGTTGAGCAGTTCTTC. This translates into CASSLGLSVVEQFF.

This clone was recorded a few times. This chain uses TRBV5-1 with TRBJ2-7; possibly TRBD1 for D (6 bases). The CDR3 loop spans 14 amino acids. Trimming took 4 bases from V and 0 from J, leaving 11 bases between them. The V gene's germline CDR1 is SGHRS and CDR2 YFSETQ. CDR3 in DNA: TGCGCCAGCAGCGCCGGGACATACTCCTACGAGCAGTACTTC. Its protein is CASSAGTYSYEQYF. The whole variable domain, remainder taken from reference TRBV5-1 and TRBJ2-7, is KAGVTQTPRYLIKTRGQQVTLSCSPISGHRSVSWYQQTPGQGLQFLFEYFSETQRNKGNFPGRFSGRQFSNSRSEMNVSTLELGDSALYLCASSAGTYSYEQYFGPGTRLTVT.

The V gene is TRBV7-2, the J gene TRBJ2-2; 8 positions agree with TRBD1. The J segment lost 4 bases and the V segment lost 5 bases, leaving 6 bases of the junction unmatched. This CDR3 has 15 residues. Germline CDR1 and CDR2: SGHTA and FQGNSA. CDR3 coding DNA: TGTGCCAGCAGCACGCGGACAGGGTTCACCGGGGAGCTGTTTTTT. It translates to CASSTRTGFTGELFF.